The 23 T cell receptor beta chains given below trace back to one sample, sequenced in a study of T cell changes during pregnancy in multiple sclerosis. TCRdb keeps only in-frame clones here, not all; method: immunoSEQ multiplex PCR. Among 30,000 to 40,000 clones listed, over 85% were seen once. The sequences come from CD8+ T cells from peripheral blood mononuclear cells, collected in the first trimester of pregnancy. All receptors come from a female donor with multiple sclerosis, enrolled in a pregnancy study.

The chain recombines TRBV5-5 with TRBJ2-7; the D gene is possibly TRBD1 (6 bases). Germline assignment: CDR1 SGHKS and CDR2 YYEKEE (reference sequence). This CDR3 is built from 15 residues. Between the trimmed V and J ends, which lost 2 bases and 2 bases, there was a span of 14 bases. The CDR3 here is CASSFSRQAPYEQYF. Here the CDR3 DNA reads TGTGCCAGCAGCTTCAGCCGACAGGCGCCCTACGAGCAGTACTTC.

The chain couples TRBV11-3 to TRBJ2-7; 8 nucleotides agree with TRBD1. The germline V gene encodes CDR1 SGHNT and CDR2 YENEEA. V was pared by 5 bases and J by 2 bases, with 8 bases of the junction left unmatched. The length of the CDR3 is 15 residues. CDR3 bases: TGTGCCAGCAGCCAACGGACAGGGAAGACCTACGAGCAGTACTTC. This codes for CASSQRTGKTYEQYF.

The sample holds a few counts of this clone. In DNA form, the CDR3 reads TGCGCCAGCAGCTTGGATGGGACAGGGTTTTCCGCTGAAGCTTTCTTT. Its protein product is CASSLDGTGFSAEAFF. The chain combines TRBV5-1 with TRBJ1-1; 9 bases align to TRBD1. The CDR3 contains 16 residues. Germline lookup yields CDR1 SGHRS and CDR2 YFSETQ. The junction had 9 bases not matched to a gene; V was cut back by 0 bases and J by 6 bases.

The chain is built from TRBV29-1 and TRBJ2-7; no definite D call. CDR1 SQVTM and CDR2 ANQGSEA come from the germline V gene. V was shortened by 0 bases and J by 0 bases, with 6 bases between the two germline ends. CDR3 size: 13 residues. The CDR3 DNA follows: TGCAGCGTTGAAGATGGCAGCTCCTACGAGCAGTACTTC. Translating gives CSVEDGSSYEQYF.

The rearrangement joins TRBV19 to TRBJ2-7; the match to TRBD2 covers 8 bases. The V segment lost 2 bases and the J segment 6 bases; nucleotides outside the gene matches: 6. The CDR3 consists of 14 residues. Germline CDR1 LNHDA, CDR2 SQIVND (reference sequence). The CDR3 bases are TGTGCCAGTAGTATATTCACTAGCGGCGGCGAGCAGTACTTC. It yields the protein CASSIFTSGGEQYF. The complete variable domain, with remaining parts taken from reference TRBV19 and TRBJ2-7, reads DGGITQSPKYLFRKEGQNVTLSCEQNLNHDAMYWYRQDPGQGLRLIYYSQIVNDFQKGDIAEGYSVSREKKESFPLTVTSAQKNPTAFYLCASSIFTSGGEQYFGPGTRLTVT.

The CDR3 DNA sequence: TGTGCCAGCAGAGGGGGGGGGTCAGGACCTACTAACTATGGCTACACCTTC. Its translation: CASRGGGSGPTNYGYTF. The chain uses TRBV25-1 and TRBJ1-2, with D possibly TRBD1 on 6 matching bases. The CDR3 is made up of 17 amino acids. V was shortened by 6 bases and J by 0 bases, with 20 bases between the two germline ends. Germline V gives CDR1 MGHDK, CDR2 SYGVNS.

The chain carries TRBV4-3 and TRBJ1-1; possible D gene TRBD1, 6 bases. V was pared by 0 bases and J by 7 bases, with 12 bases between. This CDR3 spans 14 amino acids. CDR1 LGHNA and CDR2 YSLEER come from the germline V gene. CDR3 region: CASSQDTGYNEAFF. CDR3 nucleotide sequence: TGCGCCAGCAGCCAAGACACAGGGTACAATGAAGCTTTCTTT.

This sequence joins TRBV28 and TRBJ1-2; TRBD1 might be the D (5 bases). Trimming cost V 6 bases and J 4 bases, with 15 bases left between them. The CDR3 is 14 residues long. From germline, CDR1 is MDHEN and CDR2 SYDVKM. The DNA for the CDR3 is TGTGCCAGCAGCTCGGGCCAGGGTGCCTATGGCTACACCTTC. Amino acids: CASSSGQGAYGYTF.

The sample holds one count of this clone. The chain has TRBV18 and TRBJ2-5, with D possibly being TRBD2 (7 bases). The germline gives CDR1 KGHSH, CDR2 LQKENI. V gave up 1 base and J gave up 2 bases, with 17 bases separating them. This CDR3 has 17 amino acids. CDR3: CASSPREGDPLQETQYF. The CDR3 region has the DNA TGTGCCAGCTCACCACGGGAGGGGGATCCTCTTCAAGAGACCCAGTACTTC. Looking up the rest from reference TRBV18 and TRBJ2-5 gives the full variable domain: NAGVMQNPRHLVRRRGQEARLRCSPMKGHSHVYWYRQLPEEGLKFMVYLQKENIIDESGMPKERFSAEFPKEGPSILRIQQVVRGDSAAYFCASSPREGDPLQETQYFGPGTRLLVL.

The rearrangement links TRBV10-2 to TRBJ2-1; no clear D. The CDR3 runs 11 residues. Between the trimmed V and J ends, which lost 8 bases and 13 bases, there was a span of 15 bases. Per germline, CDR1 WSHSY and CDR2 SAAADI. The CDR3 sequence is CASCLGEEQFF. CDR3 sequence (DNA): TGCGCCAGCTGCCTAGGAGAGGAACAGTTCTTC.

This rearrangement joins TRBV5-1 to TRBJ2-4, with TRBD1 matching over 7 bases. This CDR3 spans 14 amino acids. Germline V gene sequence: CDR1 SGHRS, CDR2 YFSETQ. The J segment lost 3 bases and the V segment lost 2 bases, leaving 2 bases of the junction unmatched. The CDR3 DNA is TGCGCCAGCAGCTTAGGGGACAGCAAAAACATTCAGTACTTC. The encoded protein is CASSLGDSKNIQYF.

The chain links TRBV9 to TRBJ2-7; 14 positions match TRBD2. V lost 0 bases, J lost 5 bases, and 1 base stayed unmatched. The CDR3 runs 15 residues. Germline V CDR1 and CDR2: SGDLS, YYNGEE. The CDR3 sequence is CASSVGGLAGDEQYF. The CDR3 coding sequence is TGTGCCAGCAGCGTAGGGGGACTAGCGGGAGACGAGCAGTACTTC.

The chain combines TRBV9 with TRBJ2-3; 10 nucleotides match TRBD2. J gave up 6 bases and V 3 bases, and 13 bases lay outside the gene matches. Germline loops: CDR1 SGDLS, CDR2 YYNGEE. CDR3 length: 17 amino acids. CDR3 region: CASSDEETSGILDTQYF. The CDR3 DNA sequence: TGTGCCAGCAGCGACGAGGAAACTAGCGGGATATTGGATACGCAGTATTTT. Combining the CDR3 with reference TRBV9 and TRBJ2-3 gives the whole variable domain DSGVTQTPKHLITATGQRVTLRCSPRSGDLSVYWYQQSLDQGLQFLIQYYNGEERAKGNILERFSAQQFPDLHSELNLSSLELGDSALYFCASSDEETSGILDTQYFGPGTRLTVL.

This clone was seen only a few times. The chain recombines TRBV29-1 with TRBJ1-1, with D hard to call. This CDR3 has 11 amino acids. Per germline, CDR1 SQVTM and CDR2 ANQGSEA. Trimming removed 6 bases at V and 6 bases at J, with 11 bases between. The CDR3 here is CSVQYYAEAFF. The CDR3 DNA reads as TGCAGCGTGCAATACTACGCTGAAGCTTTCTTT.

The rearrangement uses TRBV4-2 and TRBJ2-2; D is uncertain. The germline V and J ends were trimmed by 2 bases and 7 bases, with 8 bases remaining between them. The CDR3 sequence is 13 residues long. CDR1 is LGHNA, CDR2 YNFKEQ, per germline. CDR3: CASSQPRGGELFF. The CDR3, as DNA: TGTGCCAGCAGCCAACCTAGAGGCGGGGAGCTGTTTTTT.

The CDR3 region has the DNA TGTGCCACCAGCGCGCGGCAGGGCAACACCTACGAGCAGTACTTC. It codes for CATSARQGNTYEQYF. V and J are TRBV15 and TRBJ2-7, with TRBD1 as a possible D gene (5 bases). The CDR3 is 15 amino acids. V shed 5 bases and J shed 2 bases, with 16 bases lying between them. From germline, CDR1 is LNHNV and CDR2 YYDKDF (reference sequence).

The genes are TRBV30 and TRBJ1-2; tentatively, D is TRBD1 (5 bases). Trimming stripped 1 base from V and 4 bases from J, with 13 bases between. This CDR3 region has 14 residues. CDR1 and CDR2 from the germline V gene are GTSNPN and SVGIG (reference sequence). CDR3 amino acids: CAWSAHAGLYGYTF. The CDR3 coding sequence is TGTGCCTGGAGTGCCCACGCGGGGCTCTATGGCTACACCTTC.

A word on this clone: One junction end does not reproduce the germline sequence, and a read error may be involved. The chain joins TRBV7-7 to TRBJ2-3; 10 bases align to TRBD2. The CDR3 contains 16 residues. The germline gives CDR1 SSHAT, CDR2 FNYEAQ (reference sequence). CDR3 sequence reads: CASSPGTSDSTDTQYF. CDR3 nucleotides: TGTGCTAGCAGCCCAGGGACTAGCGACAGCACAGATACGCAGTATTTT.

This clone was seen once. The chain employs TRBV5-1 and TRBJ1-1; maybe TRBD1 (5 bases). The germline CDR1 and CDR2 sequences are SGHRS and YFSETQ. V was shortened by 4 bases and J by 0 bases, with 13 bases between the two germline ends. The length of the CDR3 is 15 residues. CDR3 sequence: CASSTRPGMNTEAFF. CDR3 coding DNA: TGCGCCAGCAGCACCCGTCCAGGGATGAACACTGAAGCTTTCTTT.

This rearrangement joins TRBV7-2 to TRBJ1-2; D remains ambiguous. The germline V gene encodes CDR1 SGHTA and CDR2 FQGNSA. There are 14 residues in the CDR3. The V gene lost 4 bases and the J gene lost 2 bases, with 11 bases spanning the gap. CDR3 amino acids: CASSSNRRNYGYTF. DNA for the CDR3: TGTGCCAGCAGCTCAAATCGCAGAAACTATGGCTACACCTTC.

This clone was found once. This chain connects TRBV7-6 to TRBJ2-1; the match to TRBD2 covers 7 bases. The germline V gene encodes CDR1 SGHVS and CDR2 FNYEAQ. CDR3 size: 12 residues. V lost 5 bases to trimming and J lost 10 bases; unmatched junction nucleotides: 5. CDR3 loop: CASSPTSNEQFF. DNA for the CDR3: TGTGCCAGCAGCCCGACTAGCAACGAGCAGTTCTTC.

The chain employs TRBV27 and TRBJ2-1; 10 bases match TRBD2. The CDR3 extends over 15 amino acids. Germline CDR1 reads MNHEY; CDR2 reads SMNVEV (reference sequence). J was trimmed by 5 bases and V by 6 bases; bases with no gene match: 7. The CDR3 DNA follows: TGTGCCAGCAGGACGGGACTAGCGTCTCACAATGAGCAGTTCTTC. Its translation is CASRTGLASHNEQFF.

The V gene is TRBV28, the J gene TRBJ2-7; TRBD2 aligns across 10 bases. This CDR3 spans 15 amino acids. J was trimmed by 2 bases and V by 2 bases; bases with no gene match: 3. The germline V gene encodes CDR1 MDHEN and CDR2 SYDVKM. CDR3 in amino acids: CASSLHTSGAYEQYF. The DNA for the CDR3 is TGTGCCAGCAGTTTACACACTAGCGGGGCCTACGAGCAGTACTTC.